This T cell receptor beta chain is from a study of graft-versus-host responses after intestinal transplantation (dated by TCRdb to about 2021). Regarding the complete study: The transplants that recipients got were multivisceral, liver-intestinal, or isolated intestinal. A peak of at least 4% donor T cells among recipient peripheral blood mononuclear cells was the definition used for donor T cell macrochimerism. Alloreactive clones were identified by sequencing pre-transplant mixed lymphocyte reaction products and comparing these products with unstimulated pre-transplant donor and recipient T cells. Anti-thymocyte globulin induction was given to all recipients, followed by maintenance tacrolimus and steroids for approximately three years. Rather than being sequenced by the commercial service, samples from a few later patients were sequenced in-house on an Illumina MiSeq and processed with MiXCR. The cohort enrolled under 25 intestinal transplant recipients including one retransplant, and a few patients lacking pretransplant specimens were excluded. After intestinal transplantation, graft-versus-host and host-versus-graft alloreactive T cell clones were followed in the graft, circulation and bone marrow using bulk TCR-beta CDR3 sequencing.

Receptor libraries were prepared by the immunoSEQ multiplex PCR assay. For most patients, genomic DNA was isolated with the Qiagen DNeasy Blood and Tissue Kit and shipped frozen to Adaptive Biotechnologies for TCR sequencing. For most patients, high-throughput TCR-beta CDR3 sequencing of genomic DNA was performed by Adaptive Biotechnologies. On the authors' methods: Adaptive's ImmunoSEQ software was the source of the TCR sequencing data for about 18 patients, while a few other patients were processed with MiXCR and VDJtools. To correct CD4 versus CD8 sorting errors, any sequence found in both subsets at a frequency ratio below 5:1 was removed. CDR3 nucleotide sequences shared by donor and recipient were removed because the origin of these sequences could not be assigned. To be classed as alloreactive, a clone needed at least 2-fold expansion over unstimulated cells and a minimum CFSE-low frequency of 0.002% (template counts) or 0.001% (read counts). Clones detected in sequenced pre-transplant spleen, lymph node, or MLR CFSE-low populations of the donor or recipient were defined as mappable. The cumulative frequency of alloreactive clones was calculated as a percentage of all sequences, weighted by copy number. TCRdb limited this immuneACCESS table to in-frame rearrangements with V and J called. A share of clones is missing; checked studies link under half to unresolved V genes, and the rest is unexplained. V, J and clone size are taken as reported in that table, and D and trimming were inferred from the DNA itself. The sample has 35,000 to 45,000 clones on record, 85% to 95% of them singletons. Of the sample, roughly 0.52% falls within the top ten clones.

Broader findings and caveats from the paper: GvH clones were detected in recipient bone marrow, and some appeared earlier in ileal mucosa or blood, consistent with an intestinal mucosal origin. Conclusions were limited by the relatively low number and heterogeneity of intestinal transplant patients. In patients with donor T cell macrochimerism, the allografts had high GvH to HvG T cell clonal ratios. Peak levels of circulating GvH clones were associated with declines in HvG clones early after transplant.

This specimen's time point label, per the study, means: cells obtained before transplantation from donor or recipient. CD3+CD4+ and CD3+CD8+ populations were FACS-sorted from unstimulated pre-transplant donor and recipient cells taken from spleen or lymph nodes. Here V drops 6 bases and J drops 5 bases, and the junction holds 6 bases not matched to any gene. The CDR3, cysteine through phenylalanine, is 14 amino acids long. Of all the DNA, just the CDR3 is kept, 42 bases in frame from base 1. CDR1 LNHDA and CDR2 SQIVND were looked up in the germline V gene (reference sequence). Notes on this clone: Its antigen has not been determined. The record has no base qualities; no much larger clone is one base away.

This specimen consisted of unstimulated CD8+ T cells sorted from spleen or lymph node cells, obtained before transplant. The receptor was derived from a human donor who was the organ donor for an intestinal transplant. The sequence is built from TRBV19 and TRBJ1-5, with 8 bases aligning to TRBD1. For the CDR3, the sequence is CASRPGTGYQPQHF. The sequence in DNA is TGTGCCAGTAGGCCCGGGACAGGCTATCAGCCCCAGCATTTT.